Sequencing of this TCR beta chain was carried out in a study of blood T cell repertoires in COVID-19. Study-wide background: There were acute and convalescent COVID-19 samples, and they came from the United States, Italy and Spain. Sample material is recorded as cDNA or gDNA derived from T cells, B-cell-depleted T cells, or PBMCs.

Looked up from germline, CDR1 is SQVTM and CDR2 is ANQGSEA. The length of the CDR3 is 12 residues. V lost 7 bases to trimming and J lost 3 bases, with 10 bases between them. As processed by the authors: Amplified reference gene primers provided the basis for estimating nucleated cell counts. Measured with immunoSEQ multiplex PCR; TCRdb has only the in-frame clones, and not every one. V, J and clone size are those of that table, while D and trimming were read from the DNA. The repertoire has around 260,000 clones, less than 90% of them found once; the top ten carry 3.5% to 5.5%. J is TRBJ1-3 and V is TRBV29-1; a weak D match, TRBD1 (6 bases). Specimen: peripheral blood. This TCR was sampled from a man aged 60 to 69 who had recovered from COVID-19. CDR3 in amino acids: CSATGFGNTIYF. The CDR3 DNA reads as TGCAGCGCGACAGGATTTGGAAACACCATATATTTT.